This T cell receptor (beta chain) is from a study of shared clonotypes between healthy human individuals. Study information: Three CD4 naive, three CD4 memory, two CD8 naive and one CD8 memory plate were used per donor.

Researchers divided each subset's genomic DNA evenly across several immunoSEQ plates. The method was immunoSEQ multiplex PCR; TCRdb's version includes in-frame clones alone and lacks a portion of them. The table includes about 960,000 clones, 76% detected once. To note about this clone: Antigen unknown.

Study conclusions and caveats: Naive subsets typically showed greater estimated richness than memory subsets.

Partitioning of CD4+ cells yielded a CD45RA+ naive subset and a CD45RA-negative memory subset. Germline V gene lookup returns CDR1 LNHNV and CDR2 YYDKDF (reference sequence). V lost 5 bases to trimming and J lost 9 bases; unmatched junction nucleotides: 9. The length of the CDR3 is 14 residues. V is TRBV15 and J is TRBJ1-5, with 8 bases identical to TRBD1. The specimen was memory CD4+ T cells sorted from blood. Subset given: CD45RA-negative fraction. This clonotype was sampled from a man younger than 35 in good health. The CDR3 DNA reads TGTGCCACCAGCCAAACAGGGGGTTTTCGGCCCCAGCATTTT. Its translation: CATSQTGGFRPQHF.